These T cell receptor beta chains were read from a single sample in a study of human versus mouse CDR3 diversity and MHC coevolution. Assay: immunoSEQ multiplex PCR; the TCRdb copy retains only in-frame clones and omits some. The table has tens of thousands of clones, 80% to 95% seen once; the top ten hold 1.1% to 1.5%. The sequencing sample was made of naive CD4+ T cells from blood. The receptors originated from a person aged 30-69 years in good health. The conserved cysteine and the conserved F or W are not part of the CDR3 here. A D gene is named only where the DNA matches it firmly.

cdr3_aa v_call d_call j_call
ASSEVGGLGYNEQF TRBV25-1 TRBD1 TRBJ2-1
ASSPRSARETQY TRBV18 NA TRBJ2-5
ASSSRGSYEQY TRBV5-4 NA TRBJ2-7
ASSWRWTGMGGTEAF TRBV5-1 TRBD1 TRBJ1-1
ASSPGAPTTYEQY TRBV5-1 NA TRBJ2-7
ASSFGSGEKLF TRBV5-4 NA TRBJ1-4
ASSDQGLGDYGYT TRBV14 NA TRBJ1-2
ASSSPRTGFGYT TRBV7-8 TRBD1 TRBJ1-2
ALAATGAVYEQY TRBV10-3 TRBD1 TRBJ2-7
ASSLGLAGGLGYEQF TRBV5-6 TRBD2 TRBJ2-1
ASSPTTSGRPTGELF TRBV18 TRBD2 TRBJ2-2
ASSSGHFSTDTQY TRBV11-3 NA TRBJ2-3
ASSPGQGFSYEQY TRBV14 TRBD1 TRBJ2-7
AWSVAGVGPDTQY TRBV30 TRBD2 TRBJ2-3
ASPSGQRYNEQF TRBV2 TRBD1 TRBJ2-1
ASSVATSGRNEQF TRBV9 TRBD2 TRBJ2-1
ASSPYVAYGYT TRBV9 NA TRBJ1-2
ASRPQGALGEQY TRBV7-8 TRBD1 TRBJ2-7
ASSSRGGSGNQPQH TRBV27 NA TRBJ1-5
ASSLGGRGSREQY TRBV7-8 TRBD1 TRBJ2-7
ATSRDEVGEQF TRBV15 NA TRBJ2-1
ASSPQGPYNEQF TRBV7-2 NA TRBJ2-1
SIPEGNEKLF TRBV29-1 NA TRBJ1-4
ASSGGYGYT TRBV30 NA TRBJ1-2
ASSEGQSQETQY TRBV5-1 TRBD1 TRBJ2-5
ASSPPGLSGNTIY TRBV9 NA TRBJ1-3
ASSLGTTRSEQY TRBV28 TRBD2 TRBJ2-7
ASSSGQGVINQPQH TRBV7-2 TRBD1 TRBJ1-5
ASSEAALNTEAF TRBV6-1 NA TRBJ1-1
ATSTGGQGANYGYT TRBV15 TRBD1 TRBJ1-2
ASSPKGLAGNNEQF TRBV5-4 TRBD2 TRBJ2-1
ASSLSQGPYYGYT TRBV27 NA TRBJ1-2
ASSSWTRGQETQY TRBV19 NA TRBJ2-5
ASLPTRLAGVDKY TRBV27 TRBD2 TRBJ2-7
ASRGAATGELF TRBV6-6 NA TRBJ2-2
ASSFVTGVGSYNEQF TRBV5-1 NA TRBJ2-1
ASSLYEGELTEAF TRBV5-4 NA TRBJ1-1
ASSAGGRNTEAF TRBV11-3 TRBD1 TRBJ1-1
ASSLLPSGRSYNEQF TRBV27 TRBD2 TRBJ2-1
ASSGTGTKDEQF TRBV9 TRBD2 TRBJ2-1
ASSPTGTEAEQY TRBV18 TRBD1 TRBJ2-7
ASSEGGGISGNTIY TRBV6-1 NA TRBJ1-3